The source of this TCR beta chain is a study of cytomegalovirus exposure and HLA in healthy donors. The CDR3 has 15 amino acids. The germline CDR1 and CDR2 sequences are ENHRY and SYGVKD. Germline trimming cut 6 bases from V and 2 bases from J; bases unmatched to any gene: 9. With respect to this clone: Its specificity is unknown.

Primers included in the PCR were 60 Vbeta and 13 Jbeta primers. The repertoire was sequenced with immunoSEQ multiplex PCR; TCRdb's copy has only in-frame clones and lacks some. Of approximately 100,000 clones in the sample, about 71% were seen once. Points from the study as a whole: A later examination showed that TCR association rates differed by HLA locus, with DRB1 most and HLA-C fewest.

The chain employs TRBV10-3 and TRBJ2-7; the match to TRBD2 covers 8 bases. The TCR sequence derives from a woman between 50 and 59 years old in good health and CMV-seronegative. Input material: PBMCs. CDR3 nucleotide sequence: TGTGCCATCAGCGGGGGGGCGGGGCGAACCTACGAGCAGTACTTC. It encodes CAISGGAGRTYEQYF.